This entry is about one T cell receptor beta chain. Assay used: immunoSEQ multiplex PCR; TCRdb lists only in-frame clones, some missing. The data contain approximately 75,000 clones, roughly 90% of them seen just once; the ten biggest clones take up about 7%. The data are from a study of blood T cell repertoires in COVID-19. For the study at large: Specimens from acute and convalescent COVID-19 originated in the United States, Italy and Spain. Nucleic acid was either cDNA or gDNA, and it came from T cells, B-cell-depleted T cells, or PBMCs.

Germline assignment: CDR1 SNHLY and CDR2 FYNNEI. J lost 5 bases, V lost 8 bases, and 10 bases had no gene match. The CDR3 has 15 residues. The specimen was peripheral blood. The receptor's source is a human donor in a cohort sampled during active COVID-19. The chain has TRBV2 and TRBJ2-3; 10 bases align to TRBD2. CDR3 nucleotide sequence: TGTGCCAGCTTCAGGGATAGCGGGGGGTTAGATACGCAGTATTTT. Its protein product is CASFRDSGGLDTQYF.